These 9 T cell receptor beta chains were all obtained from the same sample, sequenced in a study of blood T cells in healthy people across ages. For the second PCR, which ran for 7 to 11 cycles, a sample-barcoded 5' primer and a J-beta primer mix were used. TCRdb itself ran the 5' RACE reads through MiXCR, one entry per CDR3 protein. The profile covers about 1.5 million distinct CDR3 sequences, with around 42% appearing a single time and roughly 7.7% taken by the ten largest. The sequencing input was blood. These receptors all stem from a woman in her late teens or twenties in good health.

The V call is TRBV20-1, the J call TRBJ2-1; 7 bases agree with TRBD2. Germline V gene data show CDR1 as DFQATT and CDR2 as SNEGSKA (reference sequence). After removal of 3 bases from V and 5 bases from J, the junction contained 10 bases not matched to a gene. The CDR3 spans 15 residues. Here the CDR3 DNA reads TGCAGTGCTAGGCGCCCAGCGGGGCAAGACAATGAGCAGTTCTTC. It specifies CSARRPAGQDNEQFF.

This clonotype was detected many times. V usage is TRBV2 and J usage is TRBJ2-7; unclear D gene. CDR3 length: 12 amino acids. Per the germline V gene, CDR1 is SNHLY and CDR2 is FYNNEI. V was trimmed by 7 bases and J by 3 bases, leaving 10 bases between them. The CDR3 nucleotides are TGTGCCAGCAATGCAGAGAACTACGAGCAGTACTTC. It yields the protein CASNAENYEQYF.

The chain has TRBV5-6 and TRBJ2-5; 8 bases fit TRBD2. Germline V gene lookup returns CDR1 SGHDT and CDR2 YYEEEE. With 0 bases clipped from V and 1 base from J, the junction kept 5 bases outside the gene matches. The CDR3 has 16 residues. This CDR3 is CASSLGVGTSQETQYF. CDR3 DNA sequence: TGTGCCAGCAGCTTGGGGGTTGGGACTAGCCAAGAGACCCAGTACTTC.

V gene TRBV14 combines with J gene TRBJ1-6; a weak D match, TRBD1 (6 bases). The V and J ends lost 0 bases and 8 bases respectively, with 14 bases between them. There are 16 residues in the CDR3. CDR1 is SGHDN and CDR2 is FVKESK in the germline V gene. The CDR3 sequence: CASSQDADRFDSPLHF. CDR3 coding DNA: TGTGCCAGCAGCCAAGACGCAGACAGGTTTGATTCACCCCTCCACTTT. The whole variable domain, filled in from reference TRBV14 and TRBJ1-6, reads EAGVTQFPSHSVIEKGQTVTLRCDPISGHDNLYWYRRVMGKEIKFLLHFVKESKQDESGMPNNRFLAERTGGTYSTLKVQPAELEDSGVYFCASSQDADRFDSPLHFGNGTRLTVT.

V usage is TRBV27 and J usage is TRBJ1-2; the D is unclear. Germline-derived CDR1 and CDR2 are MNHEY and SMNVEV (reference sequence). V was pared by 10 bases and J by 1 base, with 10 bases between. The CDR3 is made up of 12 amino acids. The CDR3 protein is CAIPSFNYGYTF. In DNA form, the CDR3 reads TGTGCCATTCCGTCCTTTAACTATGGCTACACCTTC.

The V call is TRBV20-1, the J call TRBJ2-1; D ambiguous. Per the germline V gene, CDR1 is DFQATT and CDR2 is SNEGSKA (reference sequence). The CDR3 contains 14 residues. V was clipped by 3 bases and J by 6 bases, with 15 bases between them. CDR3 residues: CSARVRRLPNEQFF. The CDR3 DNA reads TGCAGTGCTAGGGTTAGAAGACTTCCCAATGAGCAGTTCTTC.

There are a few counts of this clonotype. This chain uses TRBV6-2 or TRBV6-3 with TRBJ2-5; 9 nucleotides line up with TRBD2. The J call may be wrong; the DNA end is better matched by TRBJ2-7. Germline CDR1 is MNHEY and CDR2 is SVGEGT. This CDR3 region has 12 residues. The CDR3 DNA sequence: TGTGCCAGCGGGGGACTAGCTGACGAGCAGTACTTC. This encodes CASGGLADEQYF.

This chain uses TRBV29-1 with TRBJ1-2; no clear D gene. The V end was cut by 4 bases, the J end by 7 bases, with 13 bases between. This CDR3 region has 12 residues. Germline V gene lookup returns CDR1 SQVTM and CDR2 ANQGSEA. CDR3 bases: TGCAGCGTTGTAGAGGGTACCGCTGGCTACACCTTC. Translation gives CSVVEGTAGYTF.

The table lists this clonotype with a few counts. The chain couples TRBV6-5 to TRBJ2-6; D gene ambiguous. Germline V gene lookup returns CDR1 MNHEY and CDR2 SVGAGI. The V end lost 0 bases, the J end lost 1 base, and 10 bases lay between the germline ends. This CDR3 comprises 17 residues. CDR3 in DNA: TGTGCCAGCAGTTACTCGAAGACAACTTCTGGGGCCAACGTCCTGACTTTC. Translating it yields CASSYSKTTSGANVLTF.